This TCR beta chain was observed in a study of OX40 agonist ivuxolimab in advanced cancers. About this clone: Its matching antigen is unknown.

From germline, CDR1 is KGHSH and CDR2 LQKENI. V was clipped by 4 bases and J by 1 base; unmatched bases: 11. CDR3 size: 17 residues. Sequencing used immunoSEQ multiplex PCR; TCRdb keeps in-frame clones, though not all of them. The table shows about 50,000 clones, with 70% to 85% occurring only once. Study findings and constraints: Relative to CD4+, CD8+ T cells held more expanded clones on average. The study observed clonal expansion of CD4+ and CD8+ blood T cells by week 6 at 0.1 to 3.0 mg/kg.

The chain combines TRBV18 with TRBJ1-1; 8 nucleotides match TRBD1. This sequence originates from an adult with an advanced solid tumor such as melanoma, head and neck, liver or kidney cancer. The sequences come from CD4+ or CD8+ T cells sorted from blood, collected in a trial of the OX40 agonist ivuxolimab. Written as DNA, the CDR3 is TGTGCCAGCTCACTCAACCCAGGGGGCGCGTCGAACACTGAAGCTTTCTTT. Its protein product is CASSLNPGGASNTEAFF. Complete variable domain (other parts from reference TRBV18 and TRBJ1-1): NAGVMQNPRHLVRRRGQEARLRCSPMKGHSHVYWYRQLPEEGLKFMVYLQKENIIDESGMPKERFSAEFPKEGPSILRIQQVVRGDSAAYFCASSLNPGGASNTEAFFGQGTRLTVV.